Listed below are T cell receptor beta chains from one sample, sequenced in a study of cytomegalovirus exposure and HLA in healthy donors. Using immunoSEQ multiplex PCR, the repertoire was profiled, and TCRdb retains in-frame clones only, with some absent. The sample has approximately 150,000 clones, around 80% seen once; the top ten hold roughly 2%. Source material: PBMCs. The receptors were gathered from a middle-aged man in good health and CMV-seronegative. Each CDR3 is given with its conserved first and last residue. Each record gives: V gene, J gene, D gene, CDR3 length, CDR3 protein. The D gene is left open where the match is weak.

>TRBV19|TRBJ2-1|NA|14
CASSISRGNNEQFF
>TRBV10-3|TRBJ2-1|NA|11
CAISDLNEQFF
>TRBV4-2|TRBJ2-2|NA|18
CASSQASSGAANTGELFF
>TRBV19|TRBJ2-3|TRBD1|14
CASSMDRRSDTQYF
>TRBV10-3|TRBJ2-1|TRBD1|15
CAISEGGQGPNEQFF
>TRBV7-2|TRBJ2-3|NA|15
CASSLGGEGGDTQYF
>TRBV7-8|NA|NA|15
CASSFGTTATYEQYF
>TRBV5-4|TRBJ2-6|TRBD2|20
CASSPGLAGGLSLGANVLTF
>TRBV6-4|TRBJ2-3|TRBD2|16
CASSAVSSGTTDTQYF
>TRBV6-5|TRBJ2-7|TRBD2|13
CASRREGLNEQYF
>TRBV30|TRBJ2-7|TRBD2|12
CAWSVSGGEQYF
>TRBV11-3|TRBJ2-5|TRBD2|15
CASSPGDYPTGAQYF
>TRBV7-2|TRBJ2-7|NA|12
CASSPSGREQYF
>TRBV7-9|TRBJ1-2|NA|15
CASSLASDSGYGYTF
>TRBV19|TRBJ1-2|NA|15
CASSILRDTSYGYTF
>TRBV19|TRBJ2-5|NA|15
CASSPRARGAGTQYF
>TRBV19|TRBJ2-1|TRBD2|19
CASSNPRGPAGGAYNEQFF
>TRBV25-1|TRBJ2-5|NA|14
CASSEFGEEATQYF
>TRBV11-2|TRBJ1-5|NA|15
CASSSQGESNQPQHF
>TRBV5-6|TRBJ1-3|TRBD1|16
CASSYRGTARGNTIYF